The rows below give T cell receptor beta chains drawn from one sample of a study of blood T cell repertoires in COVID-19. Generated by immunoSEQ multiplex PCR, the TCRdb table keeps only in-frame clones and is missing some. Found here are about 230,000 clones, 70% to 90% of them singletons; the top ten hold under 3%. The sequenced material came from peripheral blood. Receptor source: a woman aged 70-85 years with active or convalescent COVID-19. Each CDR3 is given with its conserved first and last residue. A D gene is named only where the DNA matches it firmly. A clone size is listed for some rows: how often the clone was seen (once, few, many), or a class if it is expanded.

TRBD2,TRBJ2-3,TRBV25-1,NA,TGTGCCAGCAGTGTAGCGGGGGCCCTTACAGATACGCAGTATTTT,CASSVAGALTDTQYF
NA,TRBJ1-5,TRBV6-2/TRBV6-3,few,TGTGCCAGCAGTTACGGGCCGGATCAGCCCCAGCATTTT,CASSYGPDQPQHF
TRBD1,TRBJ2-7,TRBV9,NA,TGTGCCAGCAGCTTGGGACAGGAGGGCTCCTACGAGCAGTACTTC,CASSLGQEGSYEQYF
TRBD1,TRBJ1-2,TRBV5-5,NA,TGTGCCAGCAGACTGGGACAGGGGGGCTATGGCTACACCTTC,CASRLGQGGYGYTF
NA,TRBJ1-2,TRBV2,NA,TGTGCCAGCAGTGAACGGTCTAACTATGGCTACACCTTC,CASSERSNYGYTF
TRBD1,TRBJ1-4,TRBV5-1,NA,TGCGCCAGCAGCTGGAACAACAGGGGAAGGGATGAAAAACTGTTTTTT,CASSWNNRGRDEKLFF
NA,TRBJ2-1,TRBV4-2,NA,TGTGCCAGCAGCCAAGAAGGACTTACCAATGAGCAGTTCTTC,CASSQEGLTNEQFF
NA,TRBJ2-3,TRBV6-5,NA,TGTGCCAGCAGGGCCCTAGGGGTCCCCGCAGATACGCAGTATTTT,CASRALGVPADTQYF
NA,TRBJ2-5,TRBV28,NA,TGTGCCAGCAGTACGACAAACCAAGAGACCCAGTACTTC,CASSTTNQETQYF
NA,TRBJ2-7,TRBV7-2,NA,TGTGCCAGCAGCTTGGGGGGAGGTTGGGTTTACGAGCAGTACTTC,CASSLGGGWVYEQYF
NA,TRBJ1-3,TRBV6-1,NA,TGTGCCAGCAGTGAAGGGGGGGGGAGCACTGGAAACACCATATATTTT,CASSEGGGSTGNTIYF
TRBD1,TRBJ2-2,TRBV7-2,NA,TGTGCCAGCAGTCCAAATCAGGGGGCGGGAACCGGGGAGCTGTTTTTT,CASSPNQGAGTGELFF
NA,TRBJ2-7,TRBV28,NA,TGTGCCACCGGGGTCTTTTCCTCGGGGGAGCAGTACTTC,CATGVFSSGEQYF
NA,TRBJ2-3,TRBV27,NA,TGTGCCAGCAGTCCGAGCCGGGGGGCCGGCACCACAGATACGCAGTATTTT,CASSPSRGAGTTDTQYF
NA,TRBJ1-3,TRBV3-1/TRBV3-2,NA,TGTGCCAGCAGCCGGGCGTCTGGAAACACCATATATTTT,CASSRASGNTIYF